This T cell receptor beta chain was sequenced for a study of CD8 T cells in ankylosing spondylitis. Regarding the study as a whole: Blood of patients with ankylosing spondylitis appeared to be characterized by a TCR beta motif of about 8 highly homologous variants.

With V trimmed by 6 bases and J by 1 base, 7 bases remained unmatched. CDR1 and CDR2 (germline): MDHEN, SYDVKM. CDR3 length: 16 amino acids. One entry per CDR3 protein, called by TCRdb with MiXCR from the 5' RACE reads. The top ten hold roughly 15% of the sample, which has more than 300,000 distinct CDR3 sequences, less than 10% seen once. Concerning this clonotype: Its antigen is undetermined.

The sequenced sample consisted of blood, either unsorted or a sorted T cell fraction (not recorded which). The TCR comes from a male donor with ankylosing spondylitis. This chain joins TRBV28 and TRBJ2-2, with TRBD1 identical over 8 bases. The CDR3 region has the DNA TGTGCCAGCAGGCCGTCCGGGACAGGGAACACCGGGGAGCTGTTTTTT. This sequence encodes CASRPSGTGNTGELFF. Complete variable domain (other parts from reference TRBV28 and TRBJ2-2): DVKVTQSSRYLVKRTGEKVFLECVQDMDHENMFWYRQDPGLGLRLIYFSYDVKMKEKGDIPEGYSVSREKKERFSLILESASTNQTSMYLCASRPSGTGNTGELFFGEGSRLTVL.